These 29 T cell receptor beta chains share one sample of origin, sequenced in a study of shared clonotypes between healthy human individuals. Method: immunoSEQ multiplex PCR; TCRdb's copy keeps in-frame clones and lacks some. The sample has about 2 million clones; 85% to 95% are singletons. Cells designated naive CD8 were CD45RO-negative and were positively selected for CCR7, with terminally differentiated effector memory CD45RA+ cells excluded. Source material: naive CD8+ T cells sorted from blood. These receptors were taken from a man aged 18 to 35 in good health.

Comments on this clone: At the DNA level, this CDR3 is encoded by other sequences in the same sample as well. V gene TRBV7-2 combines with J gene TRBJ2-5, with 12 bases identical to TRBD2. Germline V gives CDR1 SGHTA, CDR2 FQGNSA. Germline trimming cut 2 bases from V and 1 base from J; bases unmatched to any gene: 2. This CDR3 contains 16 residues. The CDR3 loop reads CASSLILAGGQETQYF. CDR3 in DNA: TGTGCCAGCAGCTTAATACTAGCGGGGGGCCAAGAGACCCAGTACTTC.

The chain couples TRBV6-5 to TRBJ2-5; TRBD1 might be the D (5 bases). This CDR3 contains 14 residues. The germline gives CDR1 MNHEY, CDR2 SVGAGI. The V end was cut by 5 bases, the J end by 2 bases, with 12 bases between. The CDR3, as DNA: TGTGCCAGCAGTCCTGGGGCGAGACAAGAGACCCAGTACTTC. Translation: CASSPGARQETQYF.

This rearrangement joins TRBV25-1 to TRBJ2-5, with D perhaps TRBD2 (6 bases). The germline V gene encodes CDR1 MGHDK and CDR2 SYGVNS. V gave up 1 base and J gave up 4 bases, with 16 bases separating them. The CDR3 is 16 amino acids. The CDR3 spells CASSELGEVERETQYF. The CDR3 DNA sequence: TGTGCCAGCAGTGAATTAGGGGAGGTAGAGAGAGAGACCCAGTACTTC.

With respect to this clone: Other DNA sequences of this sample code for an identical CDR3. The chain uses TRBV5-5 and TRBJ1-1, with D possibly matching TRBD1 (5 bases). This CDR3 has 13 amino acids. V was trimmed by 4 bases and J by 4 bases, leaving 11 bases between them. Germline V gene data show CDR1 as SGHKS and CDR2 as YYEKEE (reference sequence). The CDR3 here is CASSLTGGTEAFF. The DNA of the CDR3 is TGTGCCAGCAGCCTTACGGGGGGCACTGAAGCTTTCTTT.

The chain is built from TRBV28 and TRBJ2-7; 9 positions agree with TRBD1. Germline-derived CDR1 and CDR2 are MDHEN and SYDVKM. Trimming removed 5 bases from V and 3 bases from J; junction bases left unmatched: 8. The CDR3 spans 15 residues. The CDR3 sequence is CASSPGQGVVYEQYF. The CDR3 DNA reads as TGTGCCAGCAGTCCGGGACAGGGTGTCGTCTACGAGCAGTACTTC. The full variable domain, completed using reference TRBV28 and TRBJ2-7, is DVKVTQSSRYLVKRTGEKVFLECVQDMDHENMFWYRQDPGLGLRLIYFSYDVKMKEKGDIPEGYSVSREKKERFSLILESASTNQTSMYLCASSPGQGVVYEQYFGPGTRLTVT.

The J gene is TRBJ1-4, the V gene TRBV6-5; 7 bases line up with TRBD1. V trimming: 4 bases; J trimming: 5 bases; junction bases outside the gene matches: 10. Germline CDR1 and CDR2: MNHEY and SVGAGI. This CDR3 spans 16 amino acids. The CDR3 nucleotides read TGTGCCAGCAGTTTCTCTCCACAGGGGCGGAATGAAAAACTGTTTTTT. Translation gives CASSFSPQGRNEKLFF.

V and J are TRBV19 and TRBJ2-7; D is perhaps TRBD1 (6 bases). The V end lost 5 bases, the J end lost 4 bases, and 15 bases lay between the germline ends. This CDR3 comprises 14 residues. Per germline, CDR1 LNHDA and CDR2 SQIVND (reference sequence). The CDR3 spells CASSPGTIVYEQYF. The CDR3 DNA follows: TGTGCCAGTAGTCCCGGGACAATAGTGTACGAGCAGTACTTC.

The chain uses TRBV7-9 and TRBJ1-5; tentatively, D is TRBD1 (6 bases). Germline-derived CDR1 and CDR2 are SEHNR and FQNEAQ (reference sequence). This CDR3 is 14 amino acids long. The germline V and J ends were trimmed by 4 bases and 3 bases, with 10 bases remaining between them. The CDR3 sequence is CASSSTGVNQPQHF. The CDR3 DNA follows: TGTGCCAGCAGCTCGACAGGCGTCAATCAGCCCCAGCATTTT.

The chain links TRBV7-9 to TRBJ2-5; D gene unclear. The ends were cut back, 5 bases at V and 4 bases at J, with 11 bases in the middle. This CDR3 contains 13 residues. Germline assignment: CDR1 SEHNR and CDR2 FQNEAQ (reference sequence). The CDR3 loop reads CASSLTDRETQYF. The CDR3 coding sequence is TGTGCCAGCAGCCTTACGGACCGAGAGACCCAGTACTTC. The full variable domain, its missing parts supplied by reference TRBV7-9 and TRBJ2-5, is DTGVSQNPRHKITKRGQNVTFRCDPISEHNRLYWYRQTLGQGPEFLTYFQNEAQLEKSRLLSDRFSAERPKGSFSTLEIQRTEQGDSAMYLCASSLTDRETQYFGPGTRLLVL.

The chain recombines TRBV6-1 with TRBJ2-7, with D unclear. This CDR3 is built from 12 residues. Between the trimmed V and J ends, which lost 7 bases and 1 base, there was a span of 8 bases. Germline V gene sequence: CDR1 MNHNS, CDR2 SASEGT. The CDR3 nucleotides are TGTGCCAGCATTGGCACTTCCTACGAGCAGTACTTC. Translating it yields CASIGTSYEQYF.

This chain uses TRBV28 with TRBJ2-3, with 10 bases that match TRBD1. V gave up 0 bases and J gave up 3 bases; unmatched junction bases: 15. The germline V gene encodes CDR1 MDHEN and CDR2 SYDVKM. The CDR3 consists of 20 residues. The DNA for the CDR3 is TGTGCCAGCAGTTTATGGAGTTCTTGGGACAGGGGTCGGGAAACAGATACGCAGTATTTT. It translates to CASSLWSSWDRGRETDTQYF.

The V gene is TRBV4-3, the J gene TRBJ2-3, with 9 nucleotides matching TRBD2. Germline V lookup: CDR1 LGHNA, CDR2 YSLEER. The junction had 2 bases not matched to a gene; V was cut back by 0 bases and J by 1 base. This CDR3 has 16 amino acids. CDR3 nucleotides: TGCGCCAGCAGCCAAGACCCTAGCGGGGGCACAGATACGCAGTATTTT. Its protein product is CASSQDPSGGTDTQYF.

The CDR3 bases are TGTGCCAGCAGTGAGGAACCCAGATACGAGCAGTACTTC. This sequence encodes CASSEEPRYEQYF. V and J are TRBV2 and TRBJ2-7; D call uncertain. This CDR3 spans 13 amino acids. Trimming removed 3 bases at V and 4 bases at J, with 10 bases between. In germline, CDR1 is SNHLY, CDR2 FYNNEI.

V is TRBV6-5 and J is TRBJ2-5; D is tentatively TRBD1 or TRBD2 (6 bases each). The germline V gene encodes CDR1 MNHEY and CDR2 SVGAGI. V lost 2 bases and J lost 4, with 14 bases in between. The CDR3 spans 15 residues. For the CDR3, the DNA is TGTGCCAGCAGTTACGCCGGGGGCGGAGGAGAGACCCAGTACTTC. It translates to CASSYAGGGGETQYF.

The chain links TRBV9 to TRBJ2-7, with a possible D match to TRBD2 (6 bases). This CDR3 has 15 residues. The V and J ends lost 0 bases and 5 bases respectively, with 15 bases between them. Germline V gene sequence: CDR1 SGDLS, CDR2 YYNGEE. CDR3 DNA sequence: TGTGCCAGCAGCGTAGGTTACGGGGGAGTCGACGAGCAGTACTTC. This gives the protein CASSVGYGGVDEQYF. Full variable domain (missing parts from reference TRBV9 and TRBJ2-7): DSGVTQTPKHLITATGQRVTLRCSPRSGDLSVYWYQQSLDQGLQFLIQYYNGEERAKGNILERFSAQQFPDLHSELNLSSLELGDSALYFCASSVGYGGVDEQYFGPGTRLTVT.

This chain uses TRBV6-5 with TRBJ2-7; 7 bases agree with TRBD1. With V trimmed by 5 bases and J by 6 bases, 10 bases remained unmatched. Germline-derived CDR1 and CDR2 are MNHEY and SVGAGI. This CDR3 contains 14 residues. The CDR3: CASSEGAPTLEQYF. The CDR3, as DNA: TGTGCCAGCAGTGAGGGGGCCCCAACCCTCGAGCAGTACTTC.

V usage is TRBV7-9 and J usage is TRBJ2-1, with a tentative D call TRBD2 (5 bases). The CDR3 has 16 amino acids. V was clipped by 5 bases and J by 4 bases, with 18 bases between them. CDR1 and CDR2 (germline): SEHNR, FQNEAQ (reference sequence). The CDR3 loop reads CASSIPIGVDYNEQFF. The CDR3 bases are TGTGCCAGCAGCATACCGATCGGGGTAGATTACAATGAGCAGTTCTTC.

The chain uses TRBV11-2 and TRBJ1-1, with D possibly TRBD1 on 5 matching bases. Germline V gene sequence: CDR1 SGHAT, CDR2 FQNNGV. With 1 base removed from V and 1 base from J, the gap between germline ends came to 13 bases. The CDR3 is made up of 16 amino acids. The CDR3 DNA sequence: TGTGCCAGCAGCTTAGCCGTGGGTAGGGGGAACACTGAAGCTTTCTTT. It is translated as CASSLAVGRGNTEAFF.

This chain joins TRBV5-1 and TRBJ1-1; D gene unclear. Germline V gene data show CDR1 as SGHRS and CDR2 as YFSETQ. Trimming shortened V by 0 bases and J by 9 bases, and 6 bases separated the two germline ends. This CDR3 is built from 11 residues. CDR3 nucleotide sequence: TGCGCCAGCAGCTTGGCAGAGCAAGCTTTCTTT. Translated: CASSLAEQAFF.

The chain has TRBV5-4 and TRBJ1-2; 8 positions match TRBD1. Trimming cost V 4 bases and J 8 bases; bases outside gene matches: 7. Per the germline V gene, CDR1 is SGHNT and CDR2 is YYREEE (reference sequence). CDR3 length equals 13 residues. The CDR3 loop reads CASSVDRGFGYTF. In DNA form, the CDR3 reads TGTGCCAGCAGCGTCGACAGGGGTTTCGGCTACACCTTC.

About this clone itself: The sample holds other DNA sequences that translate to the same CDR3. The rearrangement uses TRBV4-3 and TRBJ2-7; D not certain. V was cut by 1 base and J by 7 bases, with 5 bases left in between. The CDR3 has 11 residues. The germline CDR1 and CDR2 sequences are LGHNA and YSLEER. CDR3 DNA sequence: TGCGCCAGCAGCCAAGCCGGAGAGCAGTACTTC. This encodes CASSQAGEQYF.

CDR3 region: CASSRGTSGPYEQYF. DNA for the CDR3: TGTGCCAGCAGTCGCGGGACTAGCGGCCCCTACGAGCAGTACTTC. The rearrangement uses TRBV27 and TRBJ2-7, with 11 bases aligning to TRBD2. Germline V gene sequence: CDR1 MNHEY, CDR2 SMNVEV (reference sequence). V lost 5 bases, J lost 2 bases, and 5 bases stayed unmatched. This CDR3 has 15 residues.

The CDR3 DNA reads TGTGCCAGCGAAGCGGGAAATGAGCAGTTCTTC. Translating gives CASEAGNEQFF. The V and J genes are TRBV6-6 and TRBJ2-1, with 7 nucleotides matching TRBD2. The CDR3 consists of 11 residues. Germline-derived CDR1 and CDR2 are MNHNY and SVGAGI (reference sequence). J lost 7 bases, V lost 8 bases, and 2 bases had no gene match.

The chain is built from TRBV28 and TRBJ2-6; D might be TRBD1 (7 bases). The CDR3 contains 19 residues. Germline V CDR1 and CDR2: MDHEN, SYDVKM. The V end lost 5 bases, the J end lost 4 bases, and 24 bases lay between the germline ends. CDR3 coding DNA: TGTGCCAGCAGTACAAACAGGGGAGGCGTGGGTCTGGGGGCCAACGTCCTGACTTTC. Residues: CASSTNRGGVGLGANVLTF.

This sequence joins TRBV5-1 and TRBJ1-1; D is unresolved. The germline V gene has CDR1 SGHRS and CDR2 YFSETQ. V gave up 3 bases and J gave up 0 bases, with 12 bases separating them. This CDR3 contains 15 residues. CDR3 sequence reads: CASSYTLGMNTEAFF. The CDR3 DNA is TGCGCCAGCAGCTACACCCTGGGCATGAACACTGAAGCTTTCTTT.

The CDR3 reads CAWRLRIPGMNTEAFF. DNA of the CDR3: TGTGCCTGGAGGCTCCGAATTCCGGGGATGAACACTGAAGCTTTCTTT. The rearrangement uses TRBV30 and TRBJ1-1; no clear D gene. CDR1 is GTSNPN and CDR2 is SVGIG in the germline V gene (reference sequence). Trimming shortened V by 3 bases and J by 0 bases, and 17 bases separated the two germline ends. This CDR3 region has 16 residues.

V gene TRBV25-1 combines with J gene TRBJ2-3, with D maybe TRBD2 (5 bases). The CDR3 has 12 amino acids. V was trimmed by 8 bases and J by 5 bases, leaving 11 bases between them. Germline CDR1 is MGHDK and CDR2 is SYGVNS. The CDR3 bases are TGTGCCAGCCTAGAGGGTGGAGATACGCAGTATTTT. Its translation is CASLEGGDTQYF.

Of note for this clone: Other DNA variants within this sample encode the same CDR3. V and J are TRBV10-3 and TRBJ1-1; the D gene is possibly TRBD1 (5 bases). Germline V gene lookup returns CDR1 ENHRY and CDR2 SYGVKD. The CDR3 consists of 11 residues. Trimming removed 10 bases at V and 1 base at J, with 7 bases between. In nucleotides, the CDR3 is TGTGCCAGTCAGGGGAACACTGAAGCTTTCTTT. Amino acids: CASQGNTEAFF.

This rearrangement joins TRBV2 to TRBJ2-2, with 7 bases matching TRBD2. The germline V gene encodes CDR1 SNHLY and CDR2 FYNNEI. The V segment lost 5 bases and the J segment 0 bases; nucleotides outside the gene matches: 3. The CDR3 covers 15 residues. CDR3 sequence (DNA): TGTGCCAGCAGTTGGGACTACCCGAACACCGGGGAGCTGTTTTTT. Translation gives CASSWDYPNTGELFF.